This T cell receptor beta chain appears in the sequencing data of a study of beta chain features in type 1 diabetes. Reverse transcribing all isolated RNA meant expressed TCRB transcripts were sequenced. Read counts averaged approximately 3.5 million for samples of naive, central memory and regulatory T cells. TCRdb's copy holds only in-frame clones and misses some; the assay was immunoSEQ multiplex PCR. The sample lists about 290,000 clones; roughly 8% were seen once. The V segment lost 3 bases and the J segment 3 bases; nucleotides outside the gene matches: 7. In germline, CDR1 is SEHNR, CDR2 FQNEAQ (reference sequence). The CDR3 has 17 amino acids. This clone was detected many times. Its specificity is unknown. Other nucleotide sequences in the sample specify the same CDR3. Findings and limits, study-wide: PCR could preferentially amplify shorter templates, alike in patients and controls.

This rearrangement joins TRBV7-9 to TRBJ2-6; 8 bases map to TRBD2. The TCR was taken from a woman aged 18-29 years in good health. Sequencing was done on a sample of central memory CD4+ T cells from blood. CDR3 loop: CASSFISGRGGANVLTF. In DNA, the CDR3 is TGTGCCAGCAGCTTTATAAGCGGGAGAGGTGGGGCCAACGTCCTGACTTTC.